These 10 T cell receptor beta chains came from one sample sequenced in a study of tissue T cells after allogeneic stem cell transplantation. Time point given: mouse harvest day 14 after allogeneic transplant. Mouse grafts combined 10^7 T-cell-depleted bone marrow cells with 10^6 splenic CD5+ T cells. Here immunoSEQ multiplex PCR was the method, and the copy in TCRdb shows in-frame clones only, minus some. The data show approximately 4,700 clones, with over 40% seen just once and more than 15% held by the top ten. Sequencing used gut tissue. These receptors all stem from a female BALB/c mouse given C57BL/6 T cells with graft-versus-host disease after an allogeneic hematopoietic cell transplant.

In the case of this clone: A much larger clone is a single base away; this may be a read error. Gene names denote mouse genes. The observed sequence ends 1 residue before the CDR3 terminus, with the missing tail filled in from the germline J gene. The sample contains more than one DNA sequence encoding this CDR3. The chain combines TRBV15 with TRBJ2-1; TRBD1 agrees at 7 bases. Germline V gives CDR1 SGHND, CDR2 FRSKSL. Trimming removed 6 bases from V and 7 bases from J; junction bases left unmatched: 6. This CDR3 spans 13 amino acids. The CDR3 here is CASSQGEEAEQFF. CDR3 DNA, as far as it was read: TGTGCCAGCAGCCAGGGGGAAGAGGCTGAGCAGTTC.

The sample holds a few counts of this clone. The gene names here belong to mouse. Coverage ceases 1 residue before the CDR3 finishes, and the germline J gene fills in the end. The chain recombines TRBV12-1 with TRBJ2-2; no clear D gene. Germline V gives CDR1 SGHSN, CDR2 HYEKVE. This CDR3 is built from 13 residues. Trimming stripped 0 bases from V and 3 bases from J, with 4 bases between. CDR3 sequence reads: CASSLDHTGQLYF. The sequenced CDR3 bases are TGTGCCAGCTCTCTCGACCACACCGGGCAGCTCTAC.

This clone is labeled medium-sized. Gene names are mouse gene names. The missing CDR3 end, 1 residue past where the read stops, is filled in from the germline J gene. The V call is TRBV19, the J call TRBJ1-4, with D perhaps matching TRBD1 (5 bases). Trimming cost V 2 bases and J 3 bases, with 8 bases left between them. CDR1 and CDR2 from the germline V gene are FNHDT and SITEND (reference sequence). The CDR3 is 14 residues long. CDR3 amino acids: CASSIGGANERLFF. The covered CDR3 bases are TGTGCCAGCAGTATCGGGGGGGCCAACGAAAGATTATTT.

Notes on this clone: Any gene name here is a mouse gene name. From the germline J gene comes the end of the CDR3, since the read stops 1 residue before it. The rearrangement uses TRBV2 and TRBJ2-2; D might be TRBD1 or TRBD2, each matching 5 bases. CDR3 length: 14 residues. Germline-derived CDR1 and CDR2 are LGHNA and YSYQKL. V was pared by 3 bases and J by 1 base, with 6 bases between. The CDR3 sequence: CASSQGENTGQLYF. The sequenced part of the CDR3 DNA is TGTGCCAGCAGCCAGGGGGAAAACACCGGGCAGCTCTAC.

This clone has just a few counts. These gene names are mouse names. The CDR3 DNA, read in part, is TGTGCCAGCAGTCTGCGGGGGCGCTCCTATGAACAGTAC. Translation gives CASSLRGRSYEQY. The CDR3 in its entirety is CASSLRGRSYEQYF. The genes are TRBV26 and TRBJ2-7; D tentatively reads TRBD1 or TRBD2 (6 bases each). The sequenced fragment ends 1 residue before the CDR3 boundary, so the rest is inferred from the germline J gene. CDR1 KGHPV and CDR2 FQNQEV come from the germline V gene (reference sequence). This CDR3 region has 14 residues. Trimming shortened V by 2 bases and J by 0 bases, and 8 bases separated the two germline ends.

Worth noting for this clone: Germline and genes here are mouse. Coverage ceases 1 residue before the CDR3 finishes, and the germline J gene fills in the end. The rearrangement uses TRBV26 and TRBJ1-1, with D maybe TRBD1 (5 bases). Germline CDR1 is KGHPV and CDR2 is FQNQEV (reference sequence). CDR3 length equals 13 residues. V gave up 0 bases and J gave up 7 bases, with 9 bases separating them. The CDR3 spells CASSLSGGREVFF. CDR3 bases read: TGTGCCAGCAGTCTGTCTGGGGGAAGAGAAGTCTTC.

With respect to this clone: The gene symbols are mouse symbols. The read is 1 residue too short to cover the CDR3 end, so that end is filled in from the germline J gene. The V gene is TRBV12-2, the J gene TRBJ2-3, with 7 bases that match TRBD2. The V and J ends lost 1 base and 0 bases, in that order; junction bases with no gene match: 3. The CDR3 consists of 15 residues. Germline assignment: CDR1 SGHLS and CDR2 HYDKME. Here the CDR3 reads CASSLGGTSAETLYF. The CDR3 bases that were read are TGTGCCAGCTCTCTTGGGGGGACTAGTGCAGAAACGCTGTAT.

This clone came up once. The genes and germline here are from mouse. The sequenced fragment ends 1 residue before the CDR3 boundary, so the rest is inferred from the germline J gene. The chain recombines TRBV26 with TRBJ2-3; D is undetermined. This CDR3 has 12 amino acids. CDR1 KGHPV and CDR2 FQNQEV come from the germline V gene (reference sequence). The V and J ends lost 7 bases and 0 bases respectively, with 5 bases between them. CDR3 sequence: CASKDSAETLYF. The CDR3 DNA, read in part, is TGTGCCAGCAAGGACAGTGCAGAAACGCTGTAT.

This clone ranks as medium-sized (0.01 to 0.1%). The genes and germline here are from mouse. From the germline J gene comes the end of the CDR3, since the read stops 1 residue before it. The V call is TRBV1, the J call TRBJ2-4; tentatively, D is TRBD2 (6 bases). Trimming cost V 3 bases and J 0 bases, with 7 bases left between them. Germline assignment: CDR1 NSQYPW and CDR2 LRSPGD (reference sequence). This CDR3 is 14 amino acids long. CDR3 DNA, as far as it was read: TGCACCTGCAGTGCTGGGGGTAGTCAAAACACCTTGTAC. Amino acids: CTCSAGGSQNTLY. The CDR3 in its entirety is CTCSAGGSQNTLYF.

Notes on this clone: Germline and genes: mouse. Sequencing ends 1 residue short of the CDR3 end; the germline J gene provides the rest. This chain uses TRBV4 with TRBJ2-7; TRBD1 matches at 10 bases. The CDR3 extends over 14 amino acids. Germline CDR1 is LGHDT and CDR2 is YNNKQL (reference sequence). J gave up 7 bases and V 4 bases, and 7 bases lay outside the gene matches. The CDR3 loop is CASSFPGQGLEQYF. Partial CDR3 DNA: TGTGCCAGCAGCTTTCCGGGACAGGGGTTAGAACAGTAC.